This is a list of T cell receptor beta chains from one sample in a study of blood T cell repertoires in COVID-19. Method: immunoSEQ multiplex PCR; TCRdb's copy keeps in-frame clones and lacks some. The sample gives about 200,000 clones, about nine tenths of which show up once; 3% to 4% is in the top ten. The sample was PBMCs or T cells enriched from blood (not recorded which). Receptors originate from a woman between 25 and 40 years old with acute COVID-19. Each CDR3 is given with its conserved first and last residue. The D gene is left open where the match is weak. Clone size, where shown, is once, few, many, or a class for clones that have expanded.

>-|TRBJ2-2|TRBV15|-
CATSRDPLGAANTGELFF
TGTGCCACCAGCAGAGATCCGCTCGGAGCCGCGAACACCGGGGAGCTGTTTTTT
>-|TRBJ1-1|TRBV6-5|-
CASSSTSDTEAFF
TGTGCCAGCAGCTCCACTTCGGACACTGAAGCTTTCTTT
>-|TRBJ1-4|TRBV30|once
CAWSAYSVINEKLFF
TGTGCCTGGAGTGCGTATAGCGTCATTAATGAAAAACTGTTTTTT
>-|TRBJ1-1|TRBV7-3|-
CASSLNGVTEAFF
TGTGCCAGCAGCTTAAACGGGGTGACTGAAGCTTTCTTT
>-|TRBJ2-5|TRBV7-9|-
CASSKDTQETQYF
TGTGCCAGCAGCAAGGACACGCAAGAGACCCAGTACTTC
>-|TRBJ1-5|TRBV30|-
CAWSVSGYHNQPQHF
TGTGCCTGGAGTGTATCGGGGTATCACAATCAGCCCCAGCATTTT
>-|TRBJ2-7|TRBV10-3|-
CAISAGQPYEQYF
TGTGCCATCAGCGCGGGACAGCCCTACGAGCAGTACTTC
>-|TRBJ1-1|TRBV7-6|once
CASSLGTVRNTEAFF
TGTGCCAGCAGCTTAGGGACAGTTAGAAACACTGAAGCTTTCTTT
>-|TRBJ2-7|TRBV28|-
CASSSGLTYEQYF
TGTGCCAGCAGTTCGGGACTTACCTACGAGCAGTACTTC
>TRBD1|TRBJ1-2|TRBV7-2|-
CASSTQRGRVGYTF
TGTGCCAGCAGCACGCAGAGGGGGCGGGTTGGCTACACCTTC
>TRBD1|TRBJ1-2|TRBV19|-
CASTSGQGASGYTF
TGTGCCAGTACTTCCGGACAGGGGGCAAGTGGCTACACCTTC
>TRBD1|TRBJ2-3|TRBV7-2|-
CASSIERDRGSTDTQYF
TGTGCCAGCAGCATCGAGCGGGACAGGGGGAGCACAGATACGCAGTATTTT
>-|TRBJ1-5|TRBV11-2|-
CASSTTAGVGQPQHF
TGTGCCAGCAGCACCACCGCAGGGGTAGGTCAGCCCCAGCATTTT